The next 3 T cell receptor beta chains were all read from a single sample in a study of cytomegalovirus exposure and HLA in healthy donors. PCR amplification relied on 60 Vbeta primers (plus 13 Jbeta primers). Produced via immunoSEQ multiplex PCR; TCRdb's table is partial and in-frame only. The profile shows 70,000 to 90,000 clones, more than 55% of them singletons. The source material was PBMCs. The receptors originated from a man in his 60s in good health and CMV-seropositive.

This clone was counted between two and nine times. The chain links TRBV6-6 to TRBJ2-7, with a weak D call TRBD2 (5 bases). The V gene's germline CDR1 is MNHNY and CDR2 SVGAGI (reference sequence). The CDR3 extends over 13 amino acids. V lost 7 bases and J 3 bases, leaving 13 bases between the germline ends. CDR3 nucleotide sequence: TGTGCCAGCACCACCCAAGGAGGCTACGAGCAGTACTTC. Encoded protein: CASTTQGGYEQYF.

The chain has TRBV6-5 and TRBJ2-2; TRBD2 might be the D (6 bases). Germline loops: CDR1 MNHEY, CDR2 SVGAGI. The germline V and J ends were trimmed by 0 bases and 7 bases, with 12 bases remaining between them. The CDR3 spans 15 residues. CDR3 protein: CASSYSIGRGGELFF. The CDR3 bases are TGTGCCAGCAGTTACTCGATCGGGAGAGGCGGGGAGCTGTTTTTT.

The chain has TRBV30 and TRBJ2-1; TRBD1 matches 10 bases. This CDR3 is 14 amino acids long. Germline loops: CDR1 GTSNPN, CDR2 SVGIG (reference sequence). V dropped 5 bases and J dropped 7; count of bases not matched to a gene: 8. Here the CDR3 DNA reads TGTGCCTGGGGGGGACAGGGGATATATAATGAGCAGTTCTTC. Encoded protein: CAWGGQGIYNEQFF.